The clone carrying this T cell receptor (beta chain) was recorded many times. Its antigen remains unknown. This specimen comes from a study of T-cell reconstitution after alpha-beta-depleted transplantation in children. Molecular barcoding with unique molecular identifiers was used for the TCRbeta library. Each CDR3 protein gets one entry after TCRdb re-called the PCR reads with MiXCR. The sample records over 100,000 distinct CDR3 sequences, approximately 10% being singletons. V was trimmed by 4 bases and J by 5 bases, leaving 14 bases between them. Germline V gene sequence: CDR1 SGHRS, CDR2 YFSETQ. The length of the CDR3 is 14 residues. Study-wide points: At around two months after transplant, the alpha-beta T cells were reportedly derived from several hundred expanded clones that came from non-depleted graft cells. Newly produced T cells mostly provided counts and TCRbeta diversity after one year, as hyperexpanded clones declined.

The receptor was derived from a boy aged 2-9 years with acute lymphoblastic leukemia, due to receive a stem cell transplant. The input for sequencing was PBMCs, taken before TCRalphabeta/CD19-depleted stem cell transplant. This chain links TRBV5-1 with TRBJ2-3; weak D call: TRBD1 (5 bases). CDR3 sequence reads: CASSLEWGVDTQYF. CDR3 coding DNA: TGCGCCAGCAGCCTCGAGTGGGGCGTAGATACGCAGTATTTT.